This is a list of T cell receptor beta chains from one sample in a study of early T cells in non-severe SARS-CoV-2 infection. Each CDR3 protein is one row after TCRdb ran MiXCR on the 5' RACE reads. The top ten hold roughly 22% of the sample, which has more than 95,000 distinct CDR3 sequences, more than 13% seen once. Input material: whole blood. The receptors derive from an adult who was a healthcare worker with PCR-confirmed SARS-CoV-2 infection or an uninfected control (not recorded which). Each CDR3 is given with its conserved first and last residue. The order of the fields is clone size, V gene, D gene, J gene, CDR3 protein, CDR3 DNA. D genes are given only for firm matches. Clone size, where shown, is once, few, many, or a class for clones that have expanded.

clone_size: few
v_call: TRBV12-3/TRBV12-4
d_call: -
j_call: TRBJ1-2
cdr3_aa: CASSSGQGPDTF
cdr3_nt: TGTGCCAGCAGTTCTGGGCAAGGACCCGACACCTTC

clone_size: -
v_call: TRBV19
d_call: TRBD1
j_call: TRBJ2-7
cdr3_aa: CASESGAGGEYEQYF
cdr3_nt: TGTGCCAGCGAGAGTGGGGCAGGGGGCGAGTACGAGCAGTACTTC

clone_size: -
v_call: TRBV18
d_call: TRBD1
j_call: TRBJ2-7
cdr3_aa: CASSPGTGGSNEQYF
cdr3_nt: TGTGCCAGCTCACCAGGGACAGGGGGGAGCAACGAGCAGTACTTC

clone_size: many
v_call: TRBV7-9
d_call: -
j_call: TRBJ2-7
cdr3_aa: CASSLEGWGTYEQYF
cdr3_nt: TGTGCCAGCAGCTTAGAAGGTTGGGGTACCTACGAGCAGTACTTC

clone_size: -
v_call: TRBV4-1
d_call: TRBD2
j_call: TRBJ2-1
cdr3_aa: CASREVAGGRDEQFF
cdr3_nt: TGCGCCAGCAGGGAAGTGGCGGGGGGTAGGGATGAGCAGTTCTTC

clone_size: -
v_call: TRBV18
d_call: -
j_call: TRBJ2-3
cdr3_aa: CASSVGYSTDTQYF
cdr3_nt: TGTGCCAGCTCAGTCGGGTATAGCACAGATACGCAGTATTTT

clone_size: few
v_call: TRBV6-1
d_call: TRBD1
j_call: TRBJ2-5
cdr3_aa: CASSEGDREQETQYF
cdr3_nt: TGTGCCAGCAGTGAAGGGGACAGAGAACAAGAGACCCAGTACTTC

clone_size: few
v_call: TRBV12-5
d_call: -
j_call: TRBJ2-7
cdr3_aa: CASGFPDSSSSYEQYF
cdr3_nt: TGTGCTAGTGGTTTCCCGGACAGCTCGAGCTCCTACGAGCAGTACTTC

clone_size: -
v_call: TRBV4-1
d_call: -
j_call: TRBJ2-7
cdr3_aa: CASSQDYGDAEQYF
cdr3_nt: TGCGCCAGCAGCCAAGATTACGGGGACGCCGAGCAGTACTTC

clone_size: few
v_call: TRBV14
d_call: TRBD2
j_call: TRBJ2-7
cdr3_aa: CASSRSSGGSSYEQYF
cdr3_nt: TGTGCCAGCAGCCGATCTAGCGGGGGGTCCTCCTACGAGCAGTACTTC

clone_size: -
v_call: TRBV18
d_call: -
j_call: TRBJ2-7
cdr3_aa: CASLTRGSEQYF
cdr3_nt: TGTGCCAGCCTGACCCGGGGGAGCGAGCAGTACTTC

clone_size: -
v_call: TRBV4-1
d_call: -
j_call: TRBJ2-7
cdr3_aa: CASSQDSLGLEQYF
cdr3_nt: TGCGCCAGCAGCCAAGATTCGCTCGGCCTCGAGCAGTACTTC

clone_size: -
v_call: TRBV7-9
d_call: -
j_call: TRBJ1-5
cdr3_aa: CASSYDGPSNQPQHF
cdr3_nt: TGTGCCAGCAGCTATGACGGGCCGAGCAATCAGCCCCAGCATTTT

clone_size: few
v_call: TRBV20-1
d_call: -
j_call: TRBJ2-3
cdr3_aa: CSARGGDTQYF
cdr3_nt: TGCAGTGCTAGAGGTGGTGATACGCAGTATTTT

clone_size: -
v_call: TRBV20-1
d_call: -
j_call: TRBJ2-7
cdr3_aa: CSASKGTRYEQYF
cdr3_nt: TGCAGTGCTAGCAAGGGGACCAGGTACGAGCAGTACTTC

clone_size: few
v_call: TRBV6-1
d_call: -
j_call: TRBJ1-6
cdr3_aa: CASSEAPNSPLHF
cdr3_nt: TGTGCCAGCAGTGAAGCGCCGAATTCACCCCTCCACTTT

clone_size: few
v_call: TRBV4-1
d_call: TRBD1
j_call: TRBJ1-2
cdr3_aa: CASSRGSGTGSRLSGYTF
cdr3_nt: TGCGCCAGCAGCCGGGGATCCGGGACAGGTTCTCGTTTGTCTGGCTACACCTTC

clone_size: -
v_call: TRBV20-1
d_call: -
j_call: TRBJ1-3
cdr3_aa: CSAREGNGANTIYF
cdr3_nt: TGCAGTGCTAGAGAGGGAAATGGGGCAAACACCATATATTTT

clone_size: once
v_call: TRBV20-1
d_call: -
j_call: TRBJ2-3
cdr3_aa: CSALRRTGSTDTQYF
cdr3_nt: TGCAGTGCTCTAAGGAGAACTGGAAGCACAGATACGCAGTATTTT

clone_size: -
v_call: TRBV20-1
d_call: TRBD2
j_call: TRBJ2-5
cdr3_aa: CSASSGGPSETQYF
cdr3_nt: TGCAGTGCTAGCAGCGGGGGGCCGTCAGAGACCCAGTACTTC

clone_size: -
v_call: TRBV5-1
d_call: TRBD1
j_call: TRBJ1-1
cdr3_aa: CASSPRGQTNTEAFF
cdr3_nt: TGCGCCAGCAGCCCCCGGGGACAGACGAACACTGAAGCTTTCTTT

clone_size: -
v_call: TRBV2
d_call: TRBD2
j_call: TRBJ2-1
cdr3_aa: CASRWRGGSNEQFF
cdr3_nt: TGTGCCAGCAGGTGGCGGGGGGGCTCCAATGAGCAGTTCTTC

clone_size: few
v_call: TRBV3-1
d_call: -
j_call: TRBJ2-3
cdr3_aa: CASSPLPLDTQYF
cdr3_nt: TGTGCCAGCAGCCCCCTTCCTTTGGATACGCAGTATTTT

clone_size: few
v_call: TRBV25-1
d_call: TRBD1
j_call: TRBJ1-6
cdr3_aa: CASRNGQGNSPLHF
cdr3_nt: TGTGCCAGCAGAAATGGACAGGGGAATTCACCCCTCCACTTT

clone_size: -
v_call: TRBV18
d_call: -
j_call: TRBJ1-5
cdr3_aa: CASSPSPGDYSNQPQHF
cdr3_nt: TGTGCCAGCTCTCCGAGCCCAGGGGACTATAGCAATCAGCCCCAGCATTTT

clone_size: -
v_call: TRBV7-2
d_call: -
j_call: TRBJ1-1
cdr3_aa: CASSLQVEAFF
cdr3_nt: TGTGCCAGCAGCTTACAGGTTGAAGCTTTCTTT

clone_size: few
v_call: TRBV9
d_call: -
j_call: TRBJ1-6
cdr3_aa: CASSVSGGVSSPLHF
cdr3_nt: TGTGCCAGCAGCGTAAGTGGAGGGGTTTCTTCACCCCTCCACTTT

clone_size: -
v_call: TRBV7-8
d_call: -
j_call: TRBJ1-4
cdr3_aa: CASSSAGLATNEKLFF
cdr3_nt: TGTGCCAGCAGCTCCGCCGGATTAGCAACTAATGAAAAACTGTTTTTT

clone_size: -
v_call: TRBV6-6
d_call: TRBD2
j_call: TRBJ2-2
cdr3_aa: CASSYFQAGGTGELFF
cdr3_nt: TGTGCCAGCAGTTACTTCCAAGCGGGGGGCACCGGGGAGCTGTTTTTT

clone_size: many
v_call: TRBV3-1
d_call: -
j_call: TRBJ2-7
cdr3_aa: CASSQDQITRGGEQYF
cdr3_nt: TGTGCCAGCAGCCAAGACCAGATCACAAGGGGAGGAGAGCAGTACTTC

clone_size: many
v_call: TRBV7-2
d_call: TRBD2
j_call: TRBJ2-1
cdr3_aa: CASSLVPSGSLPNEQFF
cdr3_nt: TGTGCCAGCAGCTTAGTACCAAGCGGGAGCCTACCCAATGAGCAGTTCTTC

clone_size: -
v_call: TRBV27
d_call: -
j_call: TRBJ1-1
cdr3_aa: CASSLVGRNTEVFF
cdr3_nt: TGTGCCAGCAGTTTGGTGGGGAGGAACACTGAAGTTTTCTTT

clone_size: few
v_call: TRBV30
d_call: -
j_call: TRBJ1-2
cdr3_aa: CAWSASPRQPYGYTF
cdr3_nt: TGTGCCTGGAGTGCGAGTCCGAGGCAGCCTTACGGCTACACCTTC

clone_size: -
v_call: TRBV5-1
d_call: TRBD2
j_call: TRBJ2-2
cdr3_aa: CASSVVGTTTGELFF
cdr3_nt: TGCGCCAGCAGTGTCGTGGGGACTACAACCGGGGAGCTGTTTTTT

clone_size: few
v_call: TRBV3-1
d_call: -
j_call: TRBJ1-2
cdr3_aa: CASSQGSANYGYTF
cdr3_nt: TGTGCCAGCAGCCAAGGCAGCGCTAACTATGGCTACACCTTC

clone_size: -
v_call: TRBV5-4
d_call: -
j_call: TRBJ1-1
cdr3_aa: CASSLALGRFLDTEAFF
cdr3_nt: TGTGCCAGCAGCTTGGCCCTAGGACGGTTCTTGGACACTGAAGCTTTCTTT

clone_size: -
v_call: TRBV7-6
d_call: -
j_call: TRBJ2-3
cdr3_aa: CASSLGQGITDTQYF
cdr3_nt: TGTGCCAGCAGCTTAGGTCAGGGGATCACAGATACGCAGTATTTT

clone_size: few
v_call: TRBV12-3/TRBV12-4
d_call: -
j_call: TRBJ2-7
cdr3_aa: CASSQDLTSYEQYF
cdr3_nt: TGTGCCAGCAGTCAAGACCTTACCTCCTACGAGCAGTACTTC

clone_size: -
v_call: TRBV21-1
d_call: -
j_call: TRBJ1-4
cdr3_aa: CARNGLSNEKLFF
cdr3_nt: TGTGCCAGAAACGGGCTTTCAAATGAAAAACTGTTTTTT

clone_size: -
v_call: TRBV7-9
d_call: -
j_call: TRBJ2-7
cdr3_aa: CASSLPTGGNYEQYF
cdr3_nt: TGTGCCAGCAGCTTACCCACTGGCGGCAACTACGAGCAGTACTTC

clone_size: -
v_call: TRBV6-5
d_call: -
j_call: TRBJ2-6
cdr3_aa: CASSYYPGGSRANVLTF
cdr3_nt: TGTGCCAGCAGTTACTACCCGGGGGGCTCAAGGGCCAACGTCCTGACTTTC

clone_size: -
v_call: TRBV10-1
d_call: -
j_call: TRBJ2-7
cdr3_aa: CASSLGAGNEQYF
cdr3_nt: TGCGCCAGCAGCCTAGGGGCGGGTAACGAGCAGTACTTC

clone_size: few
v_call: TRBV6-1
d_call: -
j_call: TRBJ2-3
cdr3_aa: CASSEGGGHTQYF
cdr3_nt: TGTGCCAGCAGTGAAGGCGGGGGCCATACGCAGTATTTT

clone_size: -
v_call: TRBV20-1
d_call: TRBD1
j_call: TRBJ1-6
cdr3_aa: CSAGTGGFNSPLHF
cdr3_nt: TGCAGTGCGGGGACAGGGGGCTTTAATTCACCCCTCCACTTT